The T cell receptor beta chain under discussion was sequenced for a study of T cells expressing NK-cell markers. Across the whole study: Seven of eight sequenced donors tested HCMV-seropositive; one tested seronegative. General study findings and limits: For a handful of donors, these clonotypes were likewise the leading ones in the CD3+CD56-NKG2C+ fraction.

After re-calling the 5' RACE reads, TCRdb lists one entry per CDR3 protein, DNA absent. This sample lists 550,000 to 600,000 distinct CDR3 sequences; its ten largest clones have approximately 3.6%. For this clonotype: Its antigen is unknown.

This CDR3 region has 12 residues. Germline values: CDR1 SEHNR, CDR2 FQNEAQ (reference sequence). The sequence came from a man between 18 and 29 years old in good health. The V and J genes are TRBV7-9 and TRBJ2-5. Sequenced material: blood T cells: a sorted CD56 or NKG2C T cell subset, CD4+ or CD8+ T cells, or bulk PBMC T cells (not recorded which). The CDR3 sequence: CASETSGETQYF.